This T cell receptor beta chain was found in a study of PD-L1 blockade in urothelial cancer. About the research overall: In the patient group, about 85% of the roughly 30 were males with bladder-origin urothelial cancer. The researchers analyzed blood 3 weeks (second dose) and 6 weeks after treatment start. A median blood sample held around 130,000 T cells and tens of thousands of unique TCRs.

A spike-in of synthetic TCR analog templates was added to each PCR. Clones were read by immunoSEQ multiplex PCR, and TCRdb kept only the in-frame ones, dropping some. The table has tens of thousands of clones, 65% to 85% seen once. CDR1 and CDR2 from the germline V gene are SQVTM and ANQGSEA. V lost 8 bases and J 0 bases, leaving 20 bases between the germline ends. The CDR3 is made up of 16 amino acids. Sequenced here: PBMCs, sampled around atezolizumab (anti-PD-L1) treatment. The TCR originated in a man between 60 and 70 years old with urothelial cancer. The chain carries TRBV29-1 and TRBJ1-5; tentative D call: TRBD1 (5 bases). CDR3 loop: CSLRWWGGTSNQPQHF. In DNA, the CDR3 is TGCAGCCTGAGGTGGTGGGGAGGGACTAGCAATCAGCCCCAGCATTTT.